This entry is about one TCR beta chain. Trimming at V came to 1 base and at J to 2 bases, leaving 4 bases not matched to a gene. Germline CDR1 reads LGHNA; CDR2 reads YNFKEQ. The CDR3 consists of 16 residues. This sample is part of a study of T cells after posttransplantation cyclophosphamide. The protocol was immunoSEQ multiplex PCR, while the TCRdb copy is restricted to in-frame clones and leaves out a portion. The sample has 51,000 or so clones; 90% to 95% are singletons. V usage is TRBV4-2 and J usage is TRBJ2-5, with 10 bases lining up with TRBD2. The specimen sequenced was PBMCs. This sequence originates from a woman aged 30 to 39 in good health and a related stem cell transplant donor. CDR3 DNA sequence: TGTGCCAGCAGCCAAGCCGGACTAGCGGCACAAGAGACCCAGTACTTC. Its protein is CASSQAGLAAQETQYF.